Reported below is one T cell receptor beta chain. Profiled with immunoSEQ multiplex PCR; TCRdb holds only in-frame clones, not every one. The sample yields around 380,000 clones, around 87% seen once. Germline V gene data show CDR1 as LGHDT and CDR2 as YNNKEL (reference sequence). The CDR3 consists of 15 residues. Trimming pared 5 bases from V and 7 bases from J, leaving 15 bases between. The participants were between about 18 and 100 years old and came from about two dozen US areas. This record belongs to a study of blood T cell repertoires in COVID-19. This sequence was found in a young man who had recovered from COVID-19. The chain carries TRBV3-1 (or the pseudogene TRBV3-2) and TRBJ1-6, with D tentatively TRBD1 (6 bases). Material for sequencing was PBMCs or T cells enriched from blood (not recorded which). DNA of the CDR3: TGTGCCAGCAGCTACCTCAGGGGCGACAATTCACCCCTCCACTTT. It codes for CASSYLRGDNSPLHF.